A selection of T cell receptor beta chains follows, all from one sample in a study of T cells after posttransplantation cyclophosphamide. Sequencing used immunoSEQ multiplex PCR; TCRdb keeps in-frame clones, though not all of them. The repertoire holds roughly 16,000 clones, with around 85% as singletons. The specimen comprised PBMCs, sampled after allogeneic stem cell transplant with calcineurin inhibitor and methotrexate. These TCRs come from a female patient younger than 35 who received an allogeneic stem cell transplant from an unrelated donor, was CMV-positive, and had acute and chronic GVHD. Among the T cells, some may be from the graft donor. CDR3s include the opening cysteine and the closing phenylalanine or tryptophan. The D gene is left open where the match is weak. Expanded clones get a size class; other rows say once, few or many, or leave the size out.

>TRBV5-6|TRBJ2-3|TRBD2|-
TGTGCCAGCAGCTTTTCGAGCGGGAGGGGAAGCACAGATACGCAGTATTTT
CASSFSSGRGSTDTQYF
>TRBV11-2|TRBJ1-4|-|-
TGTGCCAGCAGCTTGGTAGTTAATGAAAAACTGTTTTTT
CASSLVVNEKLFF
>TRBV5-4|TRBJ2-7|TRBD2|-
TGTGCCAGCAGCTTGGAGGGTAGCGGGAGGGCGTCCTACGAGCAGTACTTC
CASSLEGSGRASYEQYF
>TRBV28|TRBJ1-1|-|-
TGTGCCAGCAGTTTATATGGGGGGGGGAACACTGAAGCTTTCTTT
CASSLYGGGNTEAFF
>TRBV4-1|TRBJ2-7|TRBD2|-
TGCGCCAGCAGCCCGACTAGCGGCTACGAGCAGTACTTC
CASSPTSGYEQYF
>TRBV28|TRBJ1-6|TRBD1|-
TGTGCCAGCAGTTCGTCCGGACAGGGGTCGGACGCTCACTTT
CASSSSGQGSDAHF
>TRBV5-6|TRBJ2-2|-|-
TGTGCCAGCAGCTTTGACAGGAACACCGGGGAGCTGTTTTTT
CASSFDRNTGELFF
>TRBV6-6|TRBJ1-1|-|-
TGTGCCAGCAGGAAACCAGGGGCGAACACTGAAGCTTTCTTT
CASRKPGANTEAFF
>TRBV6-1|TRBJ1-5|-|-
TGTGCCAGCAGTGAATGGGTCCGAGCAAGGGGTCAGCCCCAGCATTTT
CASSEWVRARGQPQHF
>TRBV19|TRBJ2-1|-|once
TGTGCCAGTAGTATTTGGCAGGGGCAAGTGAATGAGCAGTTCTTC
CASSIWQGQVNEQFF
>TRBV6-4|TRBJ2-1|-|-
TGTGCCAGCAGTGACTCATCCAGGGGGGCCGATGAGCAGTTCTTC
CASSDSSRGADEQFF